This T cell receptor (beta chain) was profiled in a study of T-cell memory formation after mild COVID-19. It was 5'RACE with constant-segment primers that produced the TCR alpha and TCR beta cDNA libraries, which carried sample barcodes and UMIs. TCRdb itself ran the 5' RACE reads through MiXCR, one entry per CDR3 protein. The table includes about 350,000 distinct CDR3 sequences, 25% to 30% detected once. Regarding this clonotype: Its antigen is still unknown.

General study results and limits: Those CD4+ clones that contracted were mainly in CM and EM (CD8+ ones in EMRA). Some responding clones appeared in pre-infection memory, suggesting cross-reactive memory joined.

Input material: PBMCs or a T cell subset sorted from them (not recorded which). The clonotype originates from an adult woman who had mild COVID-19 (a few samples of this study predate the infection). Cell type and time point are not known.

CDR3 sequence reads: CASSQSRQRNTEAFF. In DNA form, the CDR3 reads TGTGCCAGCAGCCAATCCAGACAGAGGAACACTGAAGCTTTCTTT. The J gene is TRBJ1-1, the V gene TRBV16, with a weak D call TRBD1 (5 bases). V was clipped by 0 bases and J by 1 base, with 9 bases between them. Germline assignment: CDR1 KGHSY and CDR2 FQNENV. The length of the CDR3 is 15 residues.